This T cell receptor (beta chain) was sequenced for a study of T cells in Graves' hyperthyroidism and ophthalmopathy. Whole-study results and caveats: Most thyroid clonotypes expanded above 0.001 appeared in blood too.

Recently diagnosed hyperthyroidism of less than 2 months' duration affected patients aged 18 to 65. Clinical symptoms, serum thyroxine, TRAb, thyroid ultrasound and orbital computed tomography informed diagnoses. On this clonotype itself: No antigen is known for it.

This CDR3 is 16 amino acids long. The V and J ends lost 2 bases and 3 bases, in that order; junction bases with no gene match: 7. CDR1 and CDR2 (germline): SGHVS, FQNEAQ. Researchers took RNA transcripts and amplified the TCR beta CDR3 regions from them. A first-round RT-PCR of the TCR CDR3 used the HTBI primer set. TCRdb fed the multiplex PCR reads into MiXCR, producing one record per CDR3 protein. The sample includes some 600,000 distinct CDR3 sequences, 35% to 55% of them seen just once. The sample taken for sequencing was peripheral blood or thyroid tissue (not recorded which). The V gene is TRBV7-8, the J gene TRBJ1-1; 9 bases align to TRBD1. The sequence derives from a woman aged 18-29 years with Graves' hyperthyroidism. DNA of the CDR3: TGTGCCAGCAGCTTAAGGGGACAGGGTTATGACACTGAAGCTTTCTTT. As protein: CASSLRGQGYDTEAFF.